Following are 13 T cell receptor beta chains from one sample sequenced in a study of Ad26.COV2.S vaccination and SARS-CoV-2 variants. Libraries were prepared by immunoSEQ multiplex PCR; TCRdb keeps only in-frame clonotypes and omits some of them. The sample carries almost 400,000 clones, around nine tenths recorded once. The treatment here: some 20 received Ad26.COV2.S at low or high dose, single or two shots; about 5 received placebo; per-sample allocation not given. Sampling was performed 63 days after the first vaccine or placebo injection. Sequenced here: peripheral blood, sampled in a trial of Ad26.COV2.S vaccine versus placebo. These receptors were taken from a person aged 18-65 years who received the Ad26.COV2.S COVID-19 vaccine or a placebo.

The chain employs TRBV7-3 and TRBJ2-3; 14 bases are shared with TRBD2. The CDR3 sequence is 21 residues long. With 1 base clipped from V and 2 bases from J, the junction kept 14 bases outside the gene matches. Looked up from germline, CDR1 is SGHTA and CDR2 is FQGTGA. CDR3 nucleotide sequence: TGTGCCAGCAGCTTAAGGACTAGCGGGAGGTTGGCCCCTGGCCCCACAGATACGCAGTATTTT. Protein: CASSLRTSGRLAPGPTDTQYF.

Worth noting for this clone: Other DNA sequences in this sample translate to the same CDR3. This chain links TRBV11-2 with TRBJ1-1; no clear D. CDR1 and CDR2 (germline): SGHAT, FQNNGV. Trimming pared 1 base from V and 1 base from J, leaving 4 bases between. The CDR3 is 13 residues long. DNA of the CDR3: TGTGCCAGCAGCTTAGGGCGGAACACTGAAGCTTTCTTT. This translates into CASSLGRNTEAFF.

The gene calls are TRBV21-1 and TRBJ1-5; the table's D call, TRBD1, has no DNA check behind it. TRBV21-1 is designated a pseudogene. The CDR3 extends over 14 amino acids. CDR3 sequence: CASIFQGAREPQHF. CDR3 coding DNA: TGTGCCAGCATCTTTCAGGGGGCGCGGGAGCCCCAGCATTTT.

This clone was recorded once. The rearrangement uses TRBV12-3 or TRBV12-4 and TRBJ2-1; 8 bases map to TRBD1. The junction had 4 bases not matched to a gene; V was cut back by 3 bases and J by 9 bases. The CDR3 extends over 13 amino acids. The CDR3 spells CASSFDRGSEQFF. The CDR3 DNA reads as TGTGCCAGCAGTTTCGACAGGGGATCTGAGCAGTTCTTC.

The CDR3 region is CASSPGTGDNEQFF. DNA for the CDR3: TGTGCCAGCTCACCAGGGACAGGGGACAATGAGCAGTTCTTC. The J gene is TRBJ2-1, the V gene TRBV18; 10 bases line up with TRBD1. Germline assignment: CDR1 KGHSH and CDR2 LQKENI. This CDR3 has 14 amino acids. J lost 5 bases, V lost 2 bases, and 0 bases had no gene match.

There are a few counts of this clone. J is TRBJ2-1 and V is TRBV4-1; D uncertain. The germline CDR1 and CDR2 sequences are MGHRA and YSYEKL. V was pared by 0 bases and J by 0 bases, with 6 bases between. This CDR3 is 15 amino acids long. For the CDR3, the DNA is TGCGCCAGCAGCCAAGACTGGAGCTCCTACAATGAGCAGTTCTTC. The encoded protein is CASSQDWSSYNEQFF.

This chain joins TRBV28 and TRBJ1-1; maybe TRBD1 (6 bases). The CDR3 contains 17 residues. Germline CDR1 and CDR2: MDHEN and SYDVKM. The V end lost 4 bases, the J end lost 4 bases, and 22 bases lay between the germline ends. In nucleotides, the CDR3 is TGTGCCAGCAGTTCCCATCAGGGGCGACCGGGGGGCACTGAAGCTTTCTTT. Protein sequence: CASSSHQGRPGGTEAFF.

V gene TRBV9 combines with J gene TRBJ1-3, with a tentative D call TRBD1 (5 bases). CDR1 SGDLS and CDR2 YYNGEE come from the germline V gene. The CDR3 covers 18 residues. Trimming stripped 0 bases from V and 2 bases from J, with 18 bases between. CDR3 protein: CASSVEGGSGAPGNTIYF. The CDR3 DNA reads as TGTGCCAGCAGCGTAGAGGGCGGGTCTGGGGCCCCTGGAAACACCATATATTTT.

The chain has TRBV10-3 and TRBJ2-2; a weak D match, TRBD2 (5 bases). The CDR3 consists of 16 residues. Germline assignment: CDR1 ENHRY and CDR2 SYGVKD. V was trimmed by 11 bases and J by 0 bases, leaving 19 bases between them. As DNA, the CDR3 is TGTGCCTCTCAGAGGCAGGCTAGCCCGAACACCGGGGAGCTGTTTTTT. Protein sequence: CASQRQASPNTGELFF.

Worth noting for this clone: Other DNA sequences of this sample code for an identical CDR3. The chain joins TRBV3-1 (or the pseudogene TRBV3-2) to TRBJ2-2; 10 bases match TRBD2. With V trimmed by 1 base and J by 5 bases, 4 bases remained unmatched. This CDR3 is built from 16 residues. Germline CDR1 reads LGHDT; CDR2 reads YNNKEL (reference sequence). CDR3: CASSQGLAGVTGELFF. CDR3 in DNA: TGTGCCAGCAGCCAAGGGCTAGCGGGAGTAACCGGGGAGCTGTTTTTT.

This chain joins TRBV27 and TRBJ2-7; 8 nucleotides line up with TRBD2. The germline CDR1 and CDR2 sequences are MNHEY and SMNVEV (reference sequence). CDR3 length: 14 residues. The V segment lost 6 bases and the J segment 4 bases; nucleotides outside the gene matches: 8. The CDR3 reads CASSFRSGRYEQYF. The CDR3 bases are TGTGCCAGCAGCTTCAGGAGCGGGAGATACGAGCAGTACTTC.

The chain links TRBV10-1 to TRBJ2-6, with a possible D match to TRBD2 (5 bases). The CDR3 extends over 15 amino acids. V was clipped by 6 bases and J by 0 bases, with 9 bases between them. CDR1 is WNHNN and CDR2 is SYGVQD in the germline V gene (reference sequence). The CDR3 spells CASSGIGSGANVLTF. As DNA, the CDR3 is TGCGCCAGCAGCGGGATTGGCTCTGGGGCCAACGTCCTGACTTTC.

This rearrangement joins TRBV27 to TRBJ2-7, with 7 bases lining up with TRBD1. Trimming cost V 5 bases and J 2 bases; bases outside gene matches: 6. Germline V CDR1 and CDR2: MNHEY, SMNVEV (reference sequence). The CDR3 has 14 residues. The CDR3 here is CASSPGTDPYEQYF. CDR3 DNA sequence: TGTGCCAGCAGTCCCGGGACAGACCCCTACGAGCAGTACTTC.